The clone carrying this T cell receptor (beta chain) was detected ten times or more. Antigen specificity is unknown. The read stops 3 residues short of the end of the CDR3; the missing end is completed from the germline J gene. CVID and control samples used equivalent genomic DNA input. Generated by immunoSEQ multiplex PCR, the TCRdb table keeps only in-frame clones and is missing some. Recorded here are about 60,000 clones, none singletons. This entry belongs to a study of T cell clonality in common variable immunodeficiency. The V and J ends lost 0 bases and 2 bases respectively, with 6 bases between them. Germline loops: CDR1 SGHKS, CDR2 YYEKEE (reference sequence). The CDR3 loop spans 13 amino acids. The study's findings and limits: Authors noted CVID clonality's cause needs subpopulation repertoire sequencing.

The receptor was derived from a person aged 18 to 75 in good health. The sample consisted of peripheral blood mononuclear cells. The chain uses TRBV5-5 and TRBJ2-7; tentatively, D is TRBD1 (6 bases). The CDR3 DNA, read in part, is TGTGCCAGCAGCTTGGAGGGGGCCTACGAG. It is translated as CASSLEGAYE. The full CDR3 sequence reads CASSLEGAYEQYF.